This T cell receptor (beta chain) was recovered during a study of tumor-infiltrating lymphocytes in localized non-small cell lung cancer. Sequencing was performed with immunoSEQ multiplex PCR; in TCRdb, only in-frame clones are kept and a portion is missing. The table includes roughly 24,000 clones, 69% detected once. CDR1 and CDR2 (germline): SGHTA, FQGNSA. J was trimmed by 3 bases and V by 1 base; bases with no gene match: 7. The CDR3 has 16 amino acids. As regards this clone: No antigen is known for it.

Points from the study as a whole: Different pieces of the same tissue went to different assays, confounding technical variation with intratumor heterogeneity. Not all patients were TCR sequenced, owing to tissue quantity. Tumor T-cell fraction was not associated with recurrence-free survival.

The sample consisted of lung tumor tissue. The chain recombines TRBV7-2 with TRBJ2-3; 7 bases are shared with TRBD2. This TCR was recovered from a human donor with non-small cell lung cancer. CDR3 sequence: CASSLVAVGGTDTQYF. CDR3 DNA: TGTGCCAGCAGCTTAGTTGCGGTCGGGGGGACAGATACGCAGTATTTT.